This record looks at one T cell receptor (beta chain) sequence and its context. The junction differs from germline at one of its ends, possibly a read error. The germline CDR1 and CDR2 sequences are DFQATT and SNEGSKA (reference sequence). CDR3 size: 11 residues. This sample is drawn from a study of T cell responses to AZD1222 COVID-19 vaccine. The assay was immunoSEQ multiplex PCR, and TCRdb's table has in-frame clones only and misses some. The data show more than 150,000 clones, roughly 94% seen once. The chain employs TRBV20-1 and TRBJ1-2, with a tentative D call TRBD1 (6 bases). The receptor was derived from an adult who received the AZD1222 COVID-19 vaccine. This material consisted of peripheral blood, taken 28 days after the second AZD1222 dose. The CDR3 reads CSARKFDRNPF. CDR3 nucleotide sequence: TGCAGTGCTAGAAAATTCGACAGGAACCCCTTC.